A selection of T cell receptor beta chains follows, all from one sample in a study of OX40 agonist ivuxolimab in advanced cancers. Repertoires were generated with immunoSEQ multiplex PCR, while TCRdb's copy carries only in-frame clones and drops some. The sample lists about 30,000 clones; around 88% were seen once. Sequenced here: CD4+ or CD8+ T cells sorted from blood, sampled in a trial of the OX40 agonist ivuxolimab. Receptors originate from an adult with an advanced solid tumor such as melanoma, head and neck, liver or kidney cancer. Both conserved end residues are part of each CDR3.

TRBV7-9 CASEGGATEAFF
TRBV15 CATSGTGGTVAQHF
TRBV18 CASSEGQGKDEQYF
TRBV7-6 CASSPWGANTGELFF
TRBV6-5 CASLSHENTEAFF
TRBV21-1 CASSKGPSNYGYTF
TRBV7-6 CASSGGAGGTGELFF
TRBV7-6 CASSPHRGDTDTQYF
TRBV25-1 CASSWGMNTEAFF
TRBV5-1 CASSFLAGGPHNEQFF
TRBV19 CASSIGSGSYNEQFF
TRBV6-6 CASSAFSVPPYEQYF
TRBV29-1 CSVGDSLFSYEQYF
TRBV27 CASSLLGGELFF
TRBV6-1 CASRDQPWAAGYTF
TRBV7-9 CASSPSGFSMNTEAFF
TRBV27 CASKWGRGGYEQYF
TRBV2 CASLTGTNEKLFF